Listed below are T cell receptor beta chains from one sample, sequenced in a study of blood T cell repertoires in COVID-19. The data were produced by immunoSEQ multiplex PCR, yet TCRdb's version contains in-frame clones alone and is incomplete. The sample has nearly 250,000 clones; roughly 86% are singletons. The specimen was peripheral blood. Every receptor here comes from a woman in her sixties who had recovered from COVID-19. CDR3s include the opening cysteine and the closing phenylalanine or tryptophan. Fields, in order: clone size, D gene, V gene, J gene, CDR3 DNA, CDR3 protein. The D gene is left open where the match is weak. Rows may omit the clone size; those that give it use once, few, many or a size class.

>.|.|TRBV5-1|TRBJ2-3
TGCGCCAGCAGCAGCAGGGCGAGGGATACGCAGTATTTT
CASSSRARDTQYF
>.|TRBD2|TRBV6-2/TRBV6-3|TRBJ2-1
TGTGCCAGCAGTTACTCGAGCGGGGGGTCCTATTTCTACAATGAGCAGTTCTTC
CASSYSSGGSYFYNEQFF
>.|.|TRBV3-1/TRBV3-2|TRBJ2-5
TGTGCCAGCCGTCCGGGACAAGAGACCCAGTACTTC
CASRPGQETQYF
>.|.|TRBV29-1|TRBJ2-6
TGCAGCGCCGGGAGCCCGACAGGGATCTCTGGGGCCAACGTCCTGACTTTC
CSAGSPTGISGANVLTF
>.|.|TRBV6-5|TRBJ2-5
TGTGCCAGCAGTTACTCCGGGACACCCGGAGAGACCCAGTACTTC
CASSYSGTPGETQYF
>.|.|TRBV7-3|TRBJ2-2
TGTGCCAGCAGCTCCGCCCCAGGGTCCGCGACCGGGGAGCTGTTTTTT
CASSSAPGSATGELFF
>few|.|TRBV3-1/TRBV3-2|TRBJ2-2
TGTGCCAGCAGCCAGGCGACGGGAGCGCGGGCGGTGGGCACCGGGGAGCTGTTTTTT
CASSQATGARAVGTGELFF
>.|TRBD1|TRBV6-5|TRBJ1-5
TGTGCCAGCAGATCGACAGGGGGCTGGAATCAGCCCCAGCATTTT
CASRSTGGWNQPQHF
>.|TRBD1|TRBV7-2|TRBJ2-5
TGTGCCAGCAGCCCTCAGACAGGGCCTTGGGAGACCCAGTACTTC
CASSPQTGPWETQYF
>few|.|TRBV6-5|TRBJ1-2
TGTGCCAGCAGTCCTAGAGAAAGGAGTAACTATGGCTACACCTTC
CASSPRERSNYGYTF
>.|.|TRBV6-5|TRBJ1-2
TGTGCCAGCAGTTACGGAGACCAACCCAACACCTTC
CASSYGDQPNTF
>.|.|TRBV5-1|TRBJ1-6
TGCGCCAGCAGCTTACTGACAGGTTCACCCCTCCACTTT
CASSLLTGSPLHF
>once|TRBD1|TRBV18|TRBJ2-7
TGTGCCAGCTCACCACTGGGACAGAGTTACGAGCAGTACTTC
CASSPLGQSYEQYF
>.|.|TRBV7-2|TRBJ2-7
TGTGCCAGCAGCCCTAGTGATCCTTGGTCGGCGGAAACCTACGAGCAGTACTTC
CASSPSDPWSAETYEQYF